The 3 T cell receptor beta chains below all came from one sample that was sequenced in a study of memory CD4+ T cells and cytomegalovirus serostatus (dated by TCRdb to between 2018 and 2021). Single viable CD3+CD4+CD8-CD45RO+ cells were sorted as memory CD4+ T cells on a FACSAria II. The library was built by means of the immunoSEQ multiplex PCR assay. TCRdb carries this immuneACCESS record with in-frame sequences only. Its versions omit some clonotypes, under half of them owing to an unresolved V gene in the studies checked, with the rest unexplained. This sample has some 46,000 clones in its table, and around three quarters of those were observed once. The ten top clones hold 0.9% to 1.2% of the sample. Specimen: memory CD4+ T cells from blood. These receptors were collected from an adult in good health and CMV-seronegative.

This clone was detected a few times. The chain combines TRBV10-3 with TRBJ1-2, with unresolved D. Germline V CDR1 and CDR2: ENHRY, SYGVKD. Trimming cost V 0 bases and J 6 bases, with 5 bases left between them. The CDR3 has 12 residues. Here the CDR3 reads CAISESTDGYTF. CDR3 in DNA: TGTGCCATCAGTGAGTCAACGGATGGCTACACCTTC.

V and J are TRBV7-8 and TRBJ2-7, with 12 bases fitting TRBD2. The CDR3 contains 15 residues. Germline V gene lookup returns CDR1 SGHVS and CDR2 FQNEAQ. The J segment lost 3 bases and the V segment lost 5 bases, leaving 5 bases of the junction unmatched. CDR3 sequence (DNA): TGTGCCAGCAGCCCGACTAGCGGGAGCTACTACGAGCAGTACTTC. It translates to CASSPTSGSYYEQYF.

The CDR3 DNA is TGTGCCAGCAGCTTAGAGCCGGGACTAGCTACGAAGGGGTACCAAGAGACCCAGTACTTC. It is translated as CASSLEPGLATKGYQETQYF. The chain carries TRBV11-2 and TRBJ2-5; TRBD2 matches 9 bases. Germline V CDR1 and CDR2: SGHAT, FQNNGV. V dropped 0 bases and J dropped 0; count of bases not matched to a gene: 14. The CDR3 consists of 20 residues. Full variable domain (missing parts from reference TRBV11-2 and TRBJ2-5): EAGVAQSPRYKIIEKRQSVAFWCNPISGHATLYWYQQILGQGPKLLIQFQNNGVVDDSQLPKDRFSAERLKGVDSTLKIQPAKLEDSAVYLCASSLEPGLATKGYQETQYFGPGTRLLVL.